This T cell receptor beta chain emerged from a study of T cell changes during pregnancy in multiple sclerosis. Trimming removed 0 bases from V and 2 bases from J, with 11 bases in between. The length of the CDR3 is 15 residues. Germline-derived CDR1 and CDR2 are SGHTS and YDEGEE. TCRdb keeps only in-frame clones here, not all; method: immunoSEQ multiplex PCR. The sample gives just under 50,000 clones, over 80% of which show up once; about 9.4% is in the top ten. This clonotype originated in a female donor with multiple sclerosis, enrolled in a pregnancy study. Sequencing used CD8+ T cells from peripheral blood mononuclear cells, obtained after pregnancy. This chain connects TRBV5-8 to TRBJ1-2, with D uncertain. CDR3 region: CASSLEAGKNYGYTF. Written as DNA, the CDR3 is TGTGCCAGCAGCTTGGAAGCGGGGAAGAACTATGGCTACACCTTC. The entire variable domain, with the rest obtained from reference TRBV5-8 and TRBJ1-2, is as follows: EAGVTQSPTHLIKTRGQQATLRCSPISGHTSVYWYQQALGLGLQFLLWYDEGEERNRGNFPPRFSGRQFPNYSSELNVNALELEDSALYLCASSLEAGKNYGYTFGSGTRLTVV.